The clone carrying this TCR beta chain was recorded at least ten times. Its antigen is not identified. V dropped 2 bases and J dropped 5 bases, with 12 bases sitting between them. The CDR3 runs 13 residues. Germline-derived CDR1 and CDR2 are SQVTM and ANQGSEA. The data derive from a study of T-cell reconstitution after alpha-beta-depleted transplantation in children. General study findings and limits: Diversity and T-cell counts at one year after transplant derived mostly from new T cells.

The library targeted TCRbeta and was prepared with unique molecular identifiers. TCRdb ran MiXCR on the PCR reads and lists one entry per CDR3 protein. The sample includes about 510,000 distinct CDR3 sequences, more than 9.5% of them seen just once. This chain connects TRBV29-1 to TRBJ2-5; D gene ambiguous. This clonotype was sampled from a female patient between 2 and 15 years old who had a stem cell transplant for aplastic anemia, so the T cells may come from the graft donor. The sequencing here drew on PBMCs, mostly from graft donor cells, taken 180 days after TCRalphabeta/CD19-depleted stem cell transplant. DNA for the CDR3: TGCAGCGTTGAATCTGGCTCGGTGGAGACCCAGTACTTC. Its protein is CSVESGSVETQYF.